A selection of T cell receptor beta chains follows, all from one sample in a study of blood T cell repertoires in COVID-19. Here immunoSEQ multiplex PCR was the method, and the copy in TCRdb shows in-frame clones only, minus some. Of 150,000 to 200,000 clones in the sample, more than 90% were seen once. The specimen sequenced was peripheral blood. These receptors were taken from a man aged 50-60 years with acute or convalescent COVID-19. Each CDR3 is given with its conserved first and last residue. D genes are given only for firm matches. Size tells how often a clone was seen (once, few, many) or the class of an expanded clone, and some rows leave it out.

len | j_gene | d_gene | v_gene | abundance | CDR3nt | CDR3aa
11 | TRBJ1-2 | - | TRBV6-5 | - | TGTGCCACCGCCGACAGTTATGGCTACACCTTC | CATADSYGYTF
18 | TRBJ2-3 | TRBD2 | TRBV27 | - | TGTGCCAGCAGTTTTCTCAGGGGAGCGGGAGTGGACACAGATACGCAGTATTTT | CASSFLRGAGVDTDTQYF
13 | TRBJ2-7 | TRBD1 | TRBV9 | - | TGTGCCAGCGGACCGGGACAGGCCTACGAGCAGTACTTC | CASGPGQAYEQYF
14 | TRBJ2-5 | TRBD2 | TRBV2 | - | TGTGCCAGCAGTGATTCTCGGGGGGAAGAGACCCAGTACTTC | CASSDSRGEETQYF
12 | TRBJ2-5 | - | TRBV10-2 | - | TGCGCCAGCAGTGAGCAGCAAGAGACCCAGTACTTC | CASSEQQETQYF
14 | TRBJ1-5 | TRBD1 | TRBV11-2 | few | TGTGCCAGCAGCCACGGGACAGGGAATCAGCCCCAGCATTTT | CASSHGTGNQPQHF
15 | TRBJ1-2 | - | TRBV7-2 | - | TGTGCCAGCAGCTTAGGGACAGATAATAACTATGGCTACACCTTC | CASSLGTDNNYGYTF
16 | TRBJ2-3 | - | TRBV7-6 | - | TGTGCCAGCAGCTTTAGAATCGGGAGAACTGCAGATACGCAGTATTTT | CASSFRIGRTADTQYF
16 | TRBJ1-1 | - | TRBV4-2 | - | TGTGCCAGCAGCCCGAGCAGGGTATTACTGAACACTGAAGCTTTCTTT | CASSPSRVLLNTEAFF
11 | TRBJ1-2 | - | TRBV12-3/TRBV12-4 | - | TGTGCCAGCGGCCAGGTACTTGGCTACACCTTC | CASGQVLGYTF
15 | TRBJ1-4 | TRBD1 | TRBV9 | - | TGTGCCAGCAGCGTGCAGACAGGGGGCTATGAAAAACTGTTTTTT | CASSVQTGGYEKLFF
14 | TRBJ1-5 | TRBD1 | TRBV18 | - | TGTGCCAGCTCACTAGCGACAGGGCGTCAGCCCCAGCATTTT | CASSLATGRQPQHF
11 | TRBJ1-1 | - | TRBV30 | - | TGTGCCTGGAGTCCAGTGGGTAGCGCTTTCTTT | CAWSPVGSAFF
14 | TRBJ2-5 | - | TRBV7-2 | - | TGTGCCAGCAGCCCCCCCAGGTATCAGGAGACCCAGTACTTC | CASSPPRYQETQYF
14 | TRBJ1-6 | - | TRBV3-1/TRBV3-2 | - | TGTGCCAGCAGCCAAGAAGGGGCGGGGTCACCCCTCCACTTT | CASSQEGAGSPLHF
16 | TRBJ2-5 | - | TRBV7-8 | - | TGTGCCAGCAGCCTCTCCGCTGGGGGCTTTGGGGAGACCCAGTACTTC | CASSLSAGGFGETQYF
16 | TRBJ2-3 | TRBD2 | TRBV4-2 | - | TGTGCCAGCAGCCGAGGTGGCGGGAGTGGCACAGATACGCAGTATTTT | CASSRGGGSGTDTQYF
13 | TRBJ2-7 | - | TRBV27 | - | TGTGCCAGCTCACTAGTAGGCTCCTACGAGCAGTACTTC | CASSLVGSYEQYF
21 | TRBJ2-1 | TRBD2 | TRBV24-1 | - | TGTGCCACCAGTGATTTGCCCGGGACTAGCGGGGGGTCTAGCTCCTACAATGAGCAGTTCTTC | CATSDLPGTSGGSSSYNEQFF
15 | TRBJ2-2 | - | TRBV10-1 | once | TGCGCCAGCAGTGAGACTGGGGCCAACACCGGGGAGCTGTTTTTT | CASSETGANTGELFF
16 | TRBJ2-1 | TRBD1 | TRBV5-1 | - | TGCGCCAGCAGCTTGGAAACCGGGACAGGGGACAATGAGCAGTTCTTC | CASSLETGTGDNEQFF
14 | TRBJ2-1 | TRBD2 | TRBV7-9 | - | TGTGCCAGCACTTCGGGACTAGACTACAATGAGCAGTTCTTC | CASTSGLDYNEQFF
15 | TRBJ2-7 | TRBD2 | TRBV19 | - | TGTGCCAGTAGAAACGGACTAGCGAGTTCCTACGAGCAGTACTTC | CASRNGLASSYEQYF
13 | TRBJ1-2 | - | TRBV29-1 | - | TGCAGCGTTGGGTCACCTCGGGACTATGGCTACACCTTC | CSVGSPRDYGYTF
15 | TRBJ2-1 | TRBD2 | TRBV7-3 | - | TGTGCCAGCAGCCCCCTAGCGGGCTCCTACAATGAGCAGTTCTTC | CASSPLAGSYNEQFF